These T cell receptor beta chains were read from a single sample in a study of blood T cell repertoires in COVID-19. The repertoire was sequenced with immunoSEQ multiplex PCR; TCRdb's copy has only in-frame clones and lacks some. The sample shows some 460,000 clones, 87% of them seen only once. Sequencing input: PBMCs or T cells enriched from blood (not recorded which). The receptors originated from a woman in her late teens or twenties who had recovered from COVID-19. The CDR3 runs from the conserved cysteine through the conserved F or W. A D gene is named only where the DNA matches it firmly. Clone size, where shown, is once, few, many, or a class for clones that have expanded.

DNA,CDR3,size,J,V,D
TGTGCCAGCACAGACGCGGGTACGCAGTATTTT,CASTDAGTQYF,NA,TRBJ2-3,TRBV12-3/TRBV12-4,NA
TGTGCCATCTCTGACCAGGAAACGGGGGCCGGGGAGCTGTTTTTT,CAISDQETGAGELFF,NA,TRBJ2-2,TRBV10-3,NA
TGTGCCAGCAGCTTAGACGGTAACTATGGCTACACCTTC,CASSLDGNYGYTF,NA,TRBJ1-2,TRBV11-2,NA
TGTGCCACCACACTGGACACTTCTAGCACAGATACGCAGTATTTT,CATTLDTSSTDTQYF,NA,TRBJ2-3,TRBV28,NA
TGTGCTAGTGTTCAGGGGTCTGCTAACTATGGCTACACCTTC,CASVQGSANYGYTF,few,TRBJ1-2,TRBV12-5,NA
TGTGCCAGCAGCTTGCGGAGACAGGGGGCTGTGGGGGCTGAAGCTTTCTTT,CASSLRRQGAVGAEAFF,NA,TRBJ1-1,TRBV5-5,TRBD1
TGCGCCAGCAGCTTGGCCGGACAGACAGATACGCAGTATTTT,CASSLAGQTDTQYF,NA,TRBJ2-3,TRBV5-1,NA
TGCGCCAGCAGGGGCCCCCCAGGGGGAGCTAACTATGGCTACACCTTC,CASRGPPGGANYGYTF,NA,TRBJ1-2,TRBV5-1,TRBD1
TGTGCCACCAGAAACGTGGGGCGCGGGATGGATTCACCCCTCCACTTT,CATRNVGRGMDSPLHF,few,TRBJ1-6,TRBV2,NA
TGTGCCAGCAGCGATAGCGGGGCGTCCTACAATGAGCAGTTCTTC,CASSDSGASYNEQFF,once,TRBJ2-1,TRBV5-4,TRBD2
TGTGCCAGTAGTGGGCTACAGGGGTCACCCGAAAAACTGTTTTTT,CASSGLQGSPEKLFF,NA,TRBJ1-4,TRBV19,TRBD1
TGTGCCAGCAGCCGGGACAGGGGGCCGGAGACCCAGTACTTC,CASSRDRGPETQYF,once,TRBJ2-5,TRBV7-2,TRBD1
TGCAGTGCTACCCACCAGAACACCATATATTTT,CSATHQNTIYF,NA,TRBJ1-3,TRBV20-1,NA
TGTGCCAGCAGCCCTAATCGGGAGACCCAGTACTTC,CASSPNRETQYF,NA,TRBJ2-5,TRBV7-9,NA
TGCGCCAGCAGCTTGGACCCCACAGGAATAACGAACACCGGGGAGCTGTTTTTT,CASSLDPTGITNTGELFF,once,TRBJ2-2,TRBV5-1,NA
TGTGCCAGCAGCATACGGACAGGAGATAATTCACCCCTCCACTTT,CASSIRTGDNSPLHF,once,TRBJ1-6,TRBV28,TRBD1
TGTGCCAGCAAAAGCCGGGCAACTAATGAAAAACTGTTTTTT,CASKSRATNEKLFF,NA,TRBJ1-4,TRBV6-5,NA